A selection of T cell receptor beta chains follows, all from one sample in a study of response to subunit inactivated influenza vaccine. TCRdb passed the RT-PCR reads through MiXCR, listing each CDR3 protein once. The repertoire includes hundreds of thousands of distinct CDR3 sequences, about a sixth of them detected once, and around a tenth sits in the top ten. The sample in question was PBMCs from blood, obtained 11 to 12 days after vaccination. All receptors come from a man aged 50 to 59 who received an inactivated influenza vaccine. Each CDR3 is given without its conserved first and last residue. Not every row has a clone size; where given, it reads once, few, many or a size class.

clone size | J gene | V gene | CDR3 protein
. | TRBJ2-5 | TRBV6-2/TRBV6-3 | ASSYSAGDLETQY
. | TRBJ1-4 | TRBV3-1 | ASSRGQGGEKLF
. | TRBJ2-5 | TRBV6-2/TRBV6-3 | ASSSRDGPETQY
. | TRBJ2-1 | TRBV15 | ATSRALSSGRARGNEQF
. | TRBJ2-3 | TRBV18 | ASSPPVRTDTQY
. | TRBJ2-3 | TRBV5-6 | ASSSDSPGTSGSPTDTQY
few | TRBJ1-5 | TRBV6-2/TRBV6-3 | ASSYSNHQPQH
. | TRBJ2-2 | TRBV6-1 | ASSPGRQKSTGELF
many | TRBJ1-5 | TRBV6-2/TRBV6-3 | ASSPLPSGDQPQH
few | TRBJ2-1 | TRBV4-2 | ASSLGQGRHEQF
few | TRBJ1-2 | TRBV7-9 | ASSLDEGQVSPYGYT
. | TRBJ2-7 | TRBV28 | ASSLDGTRRYEQY
few | TRBJ1-2 | TRBV7-2 | ASSQRAQGYGYT
. | TRBJ2-7 | TRBV20-1 | SNIGQGVYEQY
many | TRBJ2-1 | TRBV7-9 | ASSSPGPINEQF
few | TRBJ2-7 | TRBV3-1 | ASSHRMQLAGVGEQY
. | TRBJ1-1 | TRBV28 | ASSSWDRGIMNTEAF